Sequencing of this TCR beta chain was carried out in a study of shared clonotypes between healthy human individuals. Overall study results and limits: Collection of samples was limited to blood; tissue repertoires likely differ. Clonotype sharing among donors was thought likely to change with sequencing depth.

How the authors handled the data: Junction-only sequences without quality scores were provided by ImmunoSEQ, so filtering was different. Clones were sequenced by immunoSEQ multiplex PCR, and TCRdb holds only the in-frame ones, with some missing. V, J and clone size are taken as reported in that table, and D and trimming were inferred from the DNA itself. The data contain 550,000 to 700,000 clones, 73% of them singletons. Only one count was recorded for this clone. Its cognate antigen is unknown. The V and J ends lost 6 bases and 3 bases, in that order; junction bases with no gene match: 6. The CDR3 consists of 15 residues. Germline V CDR1 and CDR2: MNHNS, SASEGT. Investigators divided CD4+ cells into CD45RA+ naive and CD45RA-negative memory subsets.

The chain uses TRBV6-1 and TRBJ2-2; 8 positions match TRBD2. The clonotype was recovered from a woman in her 30s in good health. The material sequenced was memory CD4+ T cells sorted from blood. Subset denoted: CD45RA-negative fraction. CDR3 loop: CASRDLGRDTGELFF. As DNA, the CDR3 is TGTGCCAGCAGGGACCTCGGGAGGGACACCGGGGAGCTGTTTTTT.